This TCR beta chain was profiled in a study of blood T cells in healthy people across ages. Study-wide background: Template switching captured about one barcoded beta molecule per two T cells.

CDR1 and CDR2 (germline): MNHEY, SVGAGI. This CDR3 is 13 amino acids long. The second PCR ran roughly 6 to 11 cycles with a sample-barcoded 5' primer and J-beta primers. TCRdb re-derived calls from the 5' RACE reads in MiXCR, one entry per CDR3 protein. The data contain more than 1,400,000 distinct CDR3 sequences, around two fifths of them seen just once; the ten biggest clones take up around 8%. This TCR derives from a woman younger than 30 in good health. This rearrangement joins TRBV6-5 to TRBJ2-4; 7 bases line up with TRBD1. The sample taken for sequencing was blood. CDR3 DNA sequence: TGTACCACAACAGGGGAAGCCAAAAACATTCAGTACTTC. Translation: CTTTGEAKNIQYF.